One and the same sample provided the 17 T cell receptor beta chains below, sequenced in a study of cytomegalovirus exposure and HLA in healthy donors. PCR was performed using 60 Vbeta and 13 Jbeta primers. Sequencing used immunoSEQ multiplex PCR; TCRdb keeps in-frame clones, though not all of them. Its table records about 160,000 clones. The sequenced sample was PBMCs. The source of these receptors is a young man in good health and CMV-seronegative.

The rearrangement uses TRBV5-6 and TRBJ2-1, with 8 bases matching TRBD2. Losses at the gene ends were 2 bases for V and 3 bases for J; bases not matched to a gene: 4. Germline V gene lookup returns CDR1 SGHDT and CDR2 YYEEEE. This CDR3 is 15 amino acids long. CDR3 protein: CASSFNGRVYNEQFF. Written as DNA, the CDR3 is TGTGCCAGCAGCTTTAACGGGAGGGTCTACAATGAGCAGTTCTTC.

V usage is TRBV27 and J usage is TRBJ1-5; D remains unclear. V was clipped by 5 bases and J by 2 bases, with 16 bases between them. CDR1 and CDR2 (germline): MNHEY, SMNVEV (reference sequence). The CDR3 extends over 16 amino acids. CDR3 DNA sequence: TGTGCCAGCAGTCTGAATACGGGGAGAGGCAATCAGCCCCAGCATTTT. As protein: CASSLNTGRGNQPQHF.

The rearrangement uses TRBV7-2 and TRBJ2-1; 11 bases are shared with TRBD2. The CDR3 totals 17 residues. From germline, CDR1 is SGHTA and CDR2 FQGNSA. V lost 2 bases and J lost 12; bases outside the gene matches: 15. CDR3 protein: CASSLSPSGLAGGPQFF. The CDR3 DNA reads as TGTGCCAGCAGCTTATCCCCCAGTGGGCTAGCGGGAGGACCGCAGTTCTTC.

The rearrangement links TRBV28 to TRBJ2-7; TRBD1 aligns across 8 bases. The CDR3 runs to 18 residues. J gave up 1 base and V 6 bases, and 17 bases lay outside the gene matches. CDR1 is MDHEN, CDR2 SYDVKM, per germline. The CDR3 nucleotides are TGTGCCAGCAGACGGACAGGGCAGGAAACTTTAAATTCCTACGAGCAGTACTTC. Protein sequence: CASRRTGQETLNSYEQYF. Full variable domain (outside the CDR3, taken from reference TRBV28 and TRBJ2-7): DVKVTQSSRYLVKRTGEKVFLECVQDMDHENMFWYRQDPGLGLRLIYFSYDVKMKEKGDIPEGYSVSREKKERFSLILESASTNQTSMYLCASRRTGQETLNSYEQYFGPGTRLTVT.

The gene calls are TRBV11-2 and TRBJ2-5, with D tentatively TRBD1 (5 bases). The CDR3 spans 13 residues. V dropped 5 bases and J dropped 2 bases, with 9 bases sitting between them. Germline values: CDR1 SGHAT, CDR2 FQNNGV. CDR3: CASSRGSQETQYF. The DNA of the CDR3 is TGTGCCAGCAGCAGGGGCTCTCAAGAGACCCAGTACTTC.

The rearrangement joins TRBV19 to TRBJ2-7, with no clear D. Between the trimmed V and J ends, which lost 4 bases and 2 bases, there was a span of 9 bases. The CDR3 runs to 13 residues. The germline gives CDR1 LNHDA, CDR2 SQIVND (reference sequence). The CDR3 region has the DNA TGTGCCAGTAGTACTGGCGGTACCTACGAGCAGTACTTC. Its translation is CASSTGGTYEQYF.

This rearrangement joins TRBV5-1 to TRBJ2-1, with D perhaps matching TRBD2 (7 bases). V was pared by 0 bases and J by 4 bases, with 11 bases between. The CDR3 runs 15 residues. Germline V gives CDR1 SGHRS, CDR2 YFSETQ. CDR3: CASSLVGGRYNEQFF. The CDR3, as DNA: TGCGCCAGCAGCTTGGTGGGGGGGCGATACAATGAGCAGTTCTTC. Complete variable domain (other parts from reference TRBV5-1 and TRBJ2-1): KAGVTQTPRYLIKTRGQQVTLSCSPISGHRSVSWYQQTPGQGLQFLFEYFSETQRNKGNFPGRFSGRQFSNSRSEMNVSTLELGDSALYLCASSLVGGRYNEQFFGPGTRLTVL.

The chain has TRBV6-1 and TRBJ2-5, with TRBD2 matching 11 bases. Germline loops: CDR1 MNHNS, CDR2 SASEGT. The CDR3 is 15 residues long. After removal of 11 bases from V and 1 base from J, the junction contained 9 bases not matched to a gene. This CDR3 reads CASTSLAGGQETQYF. CDR3 DNA sequence: TGTGCCTCCACGTCGCTAGCGGGAGGCCAAGAGACCCAGTACTTC.

The rearrangement links TRBV6-6 to TRBJ2-2, with D perhaps TRBD2 (5 bases). The germline gives CDR1 MNHNY, CDR2 SVGAGI (reference sequence). This CDR3 is built from 13 residues. V dropped 10 bases and J dropped 4 bases, with 13 bases sitting between them. This CDR3 reads CAIYGSGTGELFF. The DNA of the CDR3 is TGTGCCATCTACGGCAGCGGCACCGGGGAGCTGTTTTTT.

The J gene is TRBJ2-1, the V gene TRBV6-4; TRBD2 matches at 7 bases. V trimming: 4 bases; J trimming: 7 bases; junction bases outside the gene matches: 13. CDR1 is MRHNA and CDR2 is SNTAGT in the germline V gene. The CDR3 is 16 amino acids. In DNA form, the CDR3 reads TGTGCCAGCAGTGTTACGAGTAGCGGGTCGCGGAATGAGCAGTTCTTC. Translating it yields CASSVTSSGSRNEQFF.

The rearrangement joins TRBV15 to TRBJ2-5; 12 nucleotides line up with TRBD2. With 2 bases clipped from V and 3 bases from J, the junction kept 1 base outside the gene matches. The CDR3 length is 15 residues. CDR1 is LNHNV and CDR2 is YYDKDF in the germline V gene (reference sequence). This CDR3 reads CATSRRLAGEETQYF. The CDR3 DNA reads as TGTGCCACCAGCAGACGACTAGCGGGAGAAGAGACCCAGTACTTC.

The gene calls are TRBV7-2 and TRBJ2-7; 7 bases are shared with TRBD1. This CDR3 comprises 13 residues. Germline CDR1 is SGHTA and CDR2 is FQGNSA. V dropped 4 bases and J dropped 3; count of bases not matched to a gene: 3. This CDR3 reads CASSWGQRYEQYF. Here the CDR3 DNA reads TGTGCCAGCAGCTGGGGACAGCGCTACGAGCAGTACTTC.

The V gene is TRBV2, the J gene TRBJ2-2; 11 bases map to TRBD2. Germline values: CDR1 SNHLY, CDR2 FYNNEI. With V trimmed by 7 bases and J by 4 bases, 5 bases remained unmatched. This CDR3 has 15 amino acids. The CDR3 reads CASTPGLAATGELFF. The CDR3 nucleotides are TGTGCCAGCACCCCGGGACTAGCGGCCACCGGGGAGCTGTTTTTT.

The chain uses TRBV19 and TRBJ2-1; D perhaps matches TRBD1 (5 bases). The CDR3 spans 15 residues. Trimming left V 3 bases short and J 5 bases short, with 14 bases between. The V gene's germline CDR1 is LNHDA and CDR2 SQIVND (reference sequence). The CDR3 protein is CASSIFTWGNNEQFF. Written as DNA, the CDR3 is TGTGCCAGTAGTATCTTTACTTGGGGCAACAATGAGCAGTTCTTC.

Here the CDR3 DNA reads TGTGCCACCAAGGGACAGATCCGTGAAAAACTGTTTTTT. It is translated as CATKGQIREKLFF. This chain uses TRBV30 with TRBJ1-4, with 7 bases lining up with TRBD1. There are 13 residues in the CDR3. Per the germline V gene, CDR1 is GTSNPN and CDR2 is SVGIG (reference sequence). V gave up 8 bases and J gave up 7 bases; unmatched junction bases: 10.

CDR3 DNA: TGTGCCAGCAGCAAGGGACAGAACACCGGGGAGCTGTTTTTT. This sequence encodes CASSKGQNTGELFF. V gene TRBV6-6 combines with J gene TRBJ2-2, with a weak D call TRBD1 (6 bases). The CDR3 has 14 residues. Germline CDR1 is MNHNY and CDR2 is SVGAGI (reference sequence). V was clipped by 6 bases and J by 1 base, with 9 bases between them.

The chain carries TRBV18 and TRBJ2-1; possibly TRBD2 for D (6 bases). The CDR3 sequence is 13 residues long. V was pared by 6 bases and J by 7 bases, with 13 bases between. CDR1 and CDR2 (germline): KGHSH, LQKENI. CDR3 amino acids: CASSQRLGNEQFF. For the CDR3, the DNA is TGTGCCAGCTCCCAACGACTAGGAAATGAGCAGTTCTTC. The entire variable domain, with the rest obtained from reference TRBV18 and TRBJ2-1, is as follows: NAGVMQNPRHLVRRRGQEARLRCSPMKGHSHVYWYRQLPEEGLKFMVYLQKENIIDESGMPKERFSAEFPKEGPSILRIQQVVRGDSAAYFCASSQRLGNEQFFGPGTRLTVL.